The 16 T cell receptor beta chains reported below all come from one sample, sequenced in a study of blood T cells in healthy people across ages. The use of a sample-barcoded 5' primer and a J-beta primer mix characterized a second PCR of about 6 to 12 cycles. TCRdb re-called the 5' RACE reads through MiXCR, storing one row per CDR3 protein. The profile shows 790,000 or so distinct CDR3 sequences, around 50% of them singletons. Material for sequencing was blood. These receptors came from a man of 80 years or more in good health.

The table lists this clonotype with a few counts. The genes are TRBV20-1 and TRBJ2-1, with TRBD2 matching 11 bases. Germline V gene data show CDR1 as DFQATT and CDR2 as SNEGSKA (reference sequence). Trimming took 6 bases from V and 8 from J; bases not matched to a gene: 12. This CDR3 has 15 residues. The CDR3 DNA sequence: TGCAGTGCGCCGAGACTAGCGGGGTTCTCGGATGAGCAGTTCTTC. Protein: CSAPRLAGFSDEQFF.

The rearrangement uses TRBV27 and TRBJ1-5; 7 bases agree with TRBD1. The length of the CDR3 is 17 residues. The germline gives CDR1 MNHEY, CDR2 SMNVEV (reference sequence). V lost 8 bases, J lost 2 bases, and 15 bases stayed unmatched. The DNA for the CDR3 is TGTGCCAGCCCTCCCGGGACAGAAAAAGGGGGCAATCAGCCCCAGCATTTT. Protein: CASPPGTEKGGNQPQHF.

This clonotype showed up many times. V usage is TRBV6-5 and J usage is TRBJ2-5; the D gene is possibly TRBD2 (7 bases). The germline CDR1 and CDR2 sequences are MNHEY and SVGAGI. CDR3 length equals 16 residues. V dropped 7 bases and J dropped 2 bases, with 20 bases sitting between them. CDR3 protein: CASTNRRGARQETQYF. The CDR3 nucleotides read TGTGCCAGCACCAACCGTCGGGGGGCTCGGCAAGAGACCCAGTACTTC.

The chain is built from TRBV5-6 and TRBJ1-4; D is possibly TRBD1 (6 bases). Germline V gene data show CDR1 as SGHDT and CDR2 as YYEEEE. This CDR3 spans 14 amino acids. V was trimmed by 1 base and J by 7 bases, leaving 11 bases between them. The CDR3, as DNA: TGTGCCAGCAGCTTGACAGGAGGGGGTGAAAAACTGTTTTTT. It is translated as CASSLTGGGEKLFF.

This clonotype was counted a single time. CDR3: CATSRDLAGEYEQYF. The CDR3 DNA is TGTGCCACCAGCAGAGATCTGGCGGGAGAGTACGAGCAGTACTTC. This rearrangement joins TRBV15 to TRBJ2-4; 7 bases agree with TRBD2. The J call is in doubt because the DNA end fits TRBJ2-7 better. The germline V gene has CDR1 LNHNV and CDR2 YYDKDF (reference sequence). The CDR3 covers 15 residues.

The chain employs TRBV5-1 and TRBJ1-5; a possible D gene is TRBD1 (5 bases). This CDR3 is 15 amino acids long. V lost 0 bases to trimming and J lost 4 bases, with 11 bases between them. Germline assignment: CDR1 SGHRS and CDR2 YFSETQ. The CDR3 coding sequence is TGCGCCAGCAGCTTGGGACCAGGGATTAATCAGCCCCAGCATTTT. Translating it yields CASSLGPGINQPQHF. The full variable domain, in which reference TRBV5-1 and TRBJ1-5 provide the parts outside the CDR3, is KAGVTQTPRYLIKTRGQQVTLSCSPISGHRSVSWYQQTPGQGLQFLFEYFSETQRNKGNFPGRFSGRQFSNSRSEMNVSTLELGDSALYLCASSLGPGINQPQHFGDGTRLSIL.

In regard to this clonotype: One base away lies a much larger clone, so this may be a sequencing read error. V gene TRBV7-2 combines with J gene TRBJ2-3, with D tentatively TRBD2 (5 bases). Germline CDR1 SGHTA, CDR2 FQGNSA. This CDR3 is built from 15 residues. CDR3 sequence reads: CASSSTGSASDTRYF. CDR3 DNA: TGTGCCAGCAGCTCGACGGGGTCCGCCTCAGATACGCGGTATTTT.

In this sample, this clonotype turned up a few times. This rearrangement joins TRBV12-3 or TRBV12-4 to TRBJ2-3, with 10 bases identical to TRBD2. CDR3 length: 16 amino acids. Germline trimming cut 6 bases from V and 4 bases from J; bases unmatched to any gene: 10. The CDR3 bases are TGTGCCAGCAGACCCAGCGGGAGGGCCGCGGCAGATACGCAGTATTTT. Translation: CASRPSGRAAADTQYF.

This clonotype was detected only a few times. J is TRBJ2-3 and V is TRBV9; D not resolved. This CDR3 spans 17 amino acids. Germline assignment: CDR1 SGDLS and CDR2 YYNGEE. Trimming left V 3 bases short and J 4 bases short, with 21 bases between. CDR3 bases: TGTGCCAGCAGCGAGTGGGATGGATATGGGGATGCAGATACGCAGTATTTT. The encoded protein is CASSEWDGYGDADTQYF. The full variable domain, its missing parts supplied by reference TRBV9 and TRBJ2-3, is DSGVTQTPKHLITATGQRVTLRCSPRSGDLSVYWYQQSLDQGLQFLIQYYNGEERAKGNILERFSAQQFPDLHSELNLSSLELGDSALYFCASSEWDGYGDADTQYFGPGTRLTVL.

This sequence joins TRBV7-9 and TRBJ2-7; possibly TRBD2 for D (7 bases). V dropped 10 bases and J dropped 6 bases, with 19 bases sitting between them. The CDR3 is made up of 13 amino acids. Germline V gene data show CDR1 as SEHNR and CDR2 as FQNEAQ (reference sequence). DNA for the CDR3: TGTGCCACCATTACAGGAGGGGGGGGCGAGCAGTACTTC. Translated: CATITGGGGEQYF.

Notes on this clonotype: At one end the junction does not follow the germline gene, possibly because of a read error. The V and J genes are TRBV5-1 and TRBJ2-1; TRBD1 matches at 8 bases. Germline V CDR1 and CDR2: SGHRS, YFSETQ. This CDR3 is 16 amino acids long. This chain's CDR3 is CAGSPTAGQGNNEQFF. CDR3 sequence (DNA): TGCGCCGGCAGCCCAACGGCCGGACAGGGTAACAATGAGCAGTTCTTC.

The chain employs TRBV7-2 and TRBJ2-2; TRBD2 agrees at 8 bases. Looked up from germline, CDR1 is SGHTA and CDR2 is FQGNSA. Trimming at V came to 1 base and at J to 6 bases, leaving 10 bases not matched to a gene. There are 17 residues in the CDR3. The CDR3: CASSLGPSGSGAGELFF. DNA of the CDR3: TGTGCCAGCAGCTTAGGTCCTAGCGGGTCTGGCGCCGGGGAGCTGTTTTTT.

This clonotype appeared a few times. V and J are TRBV30 and TRBJ2-1; TRBD1 matches 7 bases. This CDR3 spans 14 amino acids. CDR1 and CDR2 (germline): GTSNPN, SVGIG (reference sequence). With 0 bases clipped from V and 2 bases from J, the junction kept 1 base outside the gene matches. DNA of the CDR3: TGTGCCTGGAGTGTCGGGACAGCCTACAATGAGCAGTTCTTC. It yields the protein CAWSVGTAYNEQFF.

This chain links TRBV30 with TRBJ2-1; 9 bases align to TRBD2. CDR3 length: 16 residues. Germline V gives CDR1 GTSNPN, CDR2 SVGIG (reference sequence). V gave up 2 bases and J gave up 5 bases; unmatched junction bases: 10. DNA for the CDR3: TGTGCCTGGAGTCAGGCATTAGCGGGAGTCAACAATGAGCAGTTCTTC. This encodes CAWSQALAGVNNEQFF.

Ten or more counts support this clonotype. V usage is TRBV7-8 and J usage is TRBJ2-1; 9 bases line up with TRBD2. CDR1 and CDR2 (germline): SGHVS, FQNEAQ. Unmatched junction bases numbered 8, after V lost 3 bases and J lost 5 bases. The CDR3 covers 16 residues. The CDR3 coding sequence is TGTGCCAGCAGCTTCCGTCCGGGACTAGCCAACAATGAGCAGTTCTTC. Translating it yields CASSFRPGLANNEQFF.

Only a few counts were recorded for this clonotype. V and J are TRBV29-1 and TRBJ1-2, with D possibly being TRBD1 (5 bases). The CDR3 length is 16 residues. Germline V CDR1 and CDR2: SQVTM, ANQGSEA. V was shortened by 3 bases and J by 0 bases, with 17 bases between the two germline ends. Written as DNA, the CDR3 is TGCAGCGTTGACGATTTTGGGACGGGAGCTAACTATGGCTACACCTTC. It codes for CSVDDFGTGANYGYTF.